Included here is one TCR beta chain sequence, with context. A single count supports this clone. What this receptor recognizes is not known. No qualities accompany the bases; no much larger clone lies one base away. The sample has other DNA sequences that encode this CDR3 too. The germline V end is reduced by 6 bases and the J end by 3 bases; junction bases left unmatched: 9. Based on the germline V gene, the CDR1 and CDR2 sequences are SQVTM and ANQGSEA. The CDR3 covers 16 residues, taking in both the cysteine and the phenylalanine. Only the CDR3 DNA is retained, 48 bases long and in frame from the first base. Preparation of the library involved the immunoSEQ multiplex PCR assay. The source is immuneACCESS, and TCRdb retained only in-frame sequences with V and J called. Part of the clones is not carried over; for the studies checked, unresolved V genes explain less than half of this, and the remainder is unexplained. The sample table contains about 81,000 clones; only one count was recorded for 90% to 98% of them. The ten most abundant clones make up nearly 0.2% of the sample.

This record belongs to a study of technical replicates of blood from several donors (dated by TCRdb to 2015 to 2018). This TCR came from a human donor in good health. The chain joins TRBV29-1 to TRBJ2-3, with 13 middle bases fitting TRBD2. The sample taken for sequencing was T cells isolated from PBMCs. This receptor has the CDR3 CSVGTSGKLSTDTQYF. The base sequence is TGCAGCGTCGGGACTAGCGGGAAATTGAGTACAGATACGCAGTATTTT.